This TCR beta chain derives from a study of T cell responses to AZD1222 COVID-19 vaccine. Trimming shortened V by 1 base and J by 4 bases, and 19 bases separated the two germline ends. The germline gives CDR1 SGHVS, CDR2 FQNEAQ. The CDR3 extends over 17 amino acids. Comment on this clone: The antigen is unknown.

Sequenced by immunoSEQ multiplex PCR; TCRdb stores in-frame clones only, minus some. Among about 110,000 clones listed, roughly 90% were seen once. Findings and caveats of the study: At baseline, seropositivity was found in only a handful of AZD1222 recipients. All repertoire sampling was performed exclusively after the peak T cell response. Regions 160-218 and 743-854 dominated among vaccine-associated CD4 TCRs spanning spike.

The TCR comes from an adult who received the AZD1222 COVID-19 vaccine. The starting material was peripheral blood, obtained 28 days after the second AZD1222 dose. V usage is TRBV7-8 and J usage is TRBJ1-1; a weak D match, TRBD1 (6 bases). CDR3 amino acids: CASSLVPPHVGGTEAFF. The CDR3 coding sequence is TGTGCCAGCAGCTTAGTCCCCCCCCACGTAGGGGGCACTGAAGCTTTCTTT.